Each of the 32 T cell receptor beta chains below was sequenced from the same sample in a study of human T cells and chemical hapten exposure. Each CDR3 protein gets one entry after TCRdb re-called the RACE reads with MiXCR. The table has around 74,000 distinct CDR3 sequences, 32% seen once. As for time point: patch test 1, 2 weeks after DPC sensitization. As to treatment: therapeutic diphenylcyclopropenone sensitization with weekly scalp DPC. The sample in question was whole blood, obtained in connection with sensitization to the hapten diphenylcyclopropenone (DPC). The source of these receptors is a man aged 40-55 years with alopecia areata. Some clones in this sample may be carry-over from other donors' samples.

The chain uses TRBV6-5 and TRBJ1-3; no reliable D call. Trimming removed 9 bases at V and 0 bases at J, with 12 bases between. This CDR3 has 14 residues. Per germline, CDR1 MNHEY and CDR2 SVGAGI. The DNA for the CDR3 is TGTGCCAGTTTCGAGGGCATCTCTGGAAACACCATATATTTT. Its translation is CASFEGISGNTIYF.

The chain employs TRBV6-5 and TRBJ2-2; 9 bases agree with TRBD2. This CDR3 has 14 residues. Germline CDR1 is MNHEY and CDR2 is SVGAGI. V was clipped by 6 bases and J by 4 bases; unmatched bases: 3. As DNA, the CDR3 is TGTGCCAGCAGGAGCGGGAGGATCACCGGGGAGCTGTTTTTT. It codes for CASRSGRITGELFF.

V gene TRBV5-4 combines with J gene TRBJ1-2; D ambiguous. The CDR3 consists of 12 residues. The germline CDR1 and CDR2 sequences are SGHNT and YYREEE (reference sequence). The V and J ends lost 5 bases and 4 bases respectively, with 9 bases between them. CDR3 DNA sequence: TGTGCCAGCAGTGGACGGCCCTATGGCTACACCTTC. Translated: CASSGRPYGYTF. The full variable domain, completed using reference TRBV5-4 and TRBJ1-2, is ETGVTQSPTHLIKTRGQQVTLRCSSQSGHNTVSWYQQALGQGPQFIFQYYREEENGRGNFPPRFSGLQFPNYSSELNVNALELDDSALYLCASSGRPYGYTFGSGTRLTVV.

V and J are TRBV10-3 and TRBJ2-7; no clear D. In germline, CDR1 is ENHRY, CDR2 SYGVKD. The CDR3 length is 12 residues. With 3 bases removed from V and 3 bases from J, the gap between germline ends came to 6 bases. The CDR3 bases are TGTGCCATCAGTGATGTGGACTACGAGCAGTACTTC. Its translation is CAISDVDYEQYF.

The chain couples TRBV5-1 to TRBJ1-4; TRBD1 might be the D (6 bases). The germline gives CDR1 SGHRS, CDR2 YFSETQ. V was trimmed by 4 bases and J by 2 bases, leaving 12 bases between them. CDR3 length equals 15 residues. CDR3 loop: CASSLDSRTNEKLFF. For the CDR3, the DNA is TGCGCCAGCAGCCTGGACAGCCGGACTAATGAAAAACTGTTTTTT.

This chain joins TRBV11-2 and TRBJ2-1, with 7 bases lining up with TRBD2. V was pared by 1 base and J by 8 bases, with 17 bases of the junction left unmatched. The germline CDR1 and CDR2 sequences are SGHAT and FQNNGV. There are 18 residues in the CDR3. CDR3 in DNA: TGTGCCAGCAGCTTAGGACGGCCCGAATGGGGGGGGAGCCATGAGCAGTTCTTC. It yields the protein CASSLGRPEWGGSHEQFF.

This clonotype has a single count. The rearrangement joins TRBV20-1 to TRBJ2-7; 13 bases align to TRBD2. Germline-derived CDR1 and CDR2 are DFQATT and SNEGSKA (reference sequence). CDR3 length: 15 amino acids. The ends lost 3 bases at V and 6 bases at J; junction bases unmatched: 8. CDR3 coding DNA: TGCAGTGCTAGCCAACCGGGACTAGCGGGAACCGAGCAGTACTTC. It specifies CSASQPGLAGTEQYF.

This clonotype was found a few times. This rearrangement joins TRBV28 to TRBJ2-7; 8 nucleotides match TRBD1. V shed 7 bases, J shed 6 bases, and the junction held 11 bases outside the gene matches. This CDR3 has 14 amino acids. Germline CDR1 and CDR2: MDHEN and SYDVKM. In DNA form, the CDR3 reads TGTGCCAGCAAGACGAGGACAGGGAAGGGCGAGCAGTACTTC. It codes for CASKTRTGKGEQYF.

This clonotype was detected only a few times. The chain joins TRBV6-5 to TRBJ2-5; 11 bases agree with TRBD2. The germline V gene encodes CDR1 MNHEY and CDR2 SVGAGI. The CDR3 spans 16 residues. The junction had 7 bases not matched to a gene; V was cut back by 5 bases and J by 2 bases. CDR3 nucleotides: TGTGCCAGCAGTATTTCGGGACTAGCGGTACAAGAGACCCAGTACTTC. Its translation is CASSISGLAVQETQYF.

In its sample, this clonotype was seen a few times. The genes are TRBV6-6 and TRBJ1-6, with 10 bases that match TRBD1. V lost 0 bases to trimming and J lost 6 bases; unmatched junction nucleotides: 5. CDR3 size: 17 residues. CDR1 is MNHNY, CDR2 SVGAGI, per germline (reference sequence). In nucleotides, the CDR3 is TGTGCCAGCAGTTACTCCGGGACAGGGGTGCGTAATTCACCCCTCCACTTT. Translated: CASSYSGTGVRNSPLHF.

The table lists this clonotype with a few counts. One junction end does not reproduce the germline sequence, and a read error may be involved. CDR3 protein: CARSGSGGNQPQHF. CDR3 in DNA: TGTGCCCGCAGCGGATCAGGGGGCAATCAGCCCCAGCATTTT. This chain joins TRBV6-5 and TRBJ1-5; D may be TRBD1 (6 bases). Per the germline V gene, CDR1 is MNHEY and CDR2 is SVGAGI. There are 14 residues in the CDR3.

The V gene is TRBV28, the J gene TRBJ2-7; D is ambiguous. V was clipped by 2 bases and J by 6 bases, with 5 bases between them. The CDR3 is 11 amino acids. Germline CDR1 is MDHEN and CDR2 is SYDVKM. For the CDR3, the DNA is TGTGCCAGCAGTTTAGCGCGCGAGCAGTACTTC. Amino acid sequence: CASSLAREQYF.

The rearrangement links TRBV30 to TRBJ1-1, with D tentatively TRBD1 (5 bases). Trimming took 2 bases from V and 3 from J, leaving 10 bases between them. CDR3 length: 13 amino acids. CDR1 and CDR2 from the germline V gene are GTSNPN and SVGIG (reference sequence). This CDR3 is CAWSRQGYTEAFF. CDR3 in DNA: TGTGCCTGGAGTCGGCAGGGATACACTGAAGCTTTCTTT.

This clonotype showed up just a few times. The chain employs TRBV10-3 and TRBJ1-1; weak D call: TRBD1 (5 bases). Germline CDR1 reads ENHRY; CDR2 reads SYGVKD. V gave up 10 bases and J gave up 5 bases, with 20 bases separating them. The CDR3 runs to 14 residues. The CDR3 nucleotides read TGTGCCACCCAAAATCCCCGGGGGGTGACTGAAGCTTTCTTT. It translates to CATQNPRGVTEAFF.

CDR3 sequence (DNA): TGCGCCAGCAAGTCAGGGGCTATTGGCACAGATACGCAGTATTTT. It yields the protein CASKSGAIGTDTQYF. The chain combines TRBV5-1 with TRBJ2-3; D may be TRBD1 (6 bases). Germline lookup yields CDR1 SGHRS and CDR2 YFSETQ. CDR3 length: 15 residues. V shed 6 bases and J shed 1 base, with 15 bases lying between them.

The chain employs TRBV12-3 or TRBV12-4 and TRBJ1-1; D is ambiguous. With 3 bases removed from V and 5 bases from J, the gap between germline ends came to 10 bases. The CDR3 covers 13 residues. The CDR3 region has the DNA TGTGCCAGCAGTTTGAGTTCGAGGACTGAAGCTTTCTTT. Its translation: CASSLSSRTEAFF.

Only a few counts were recorded for this clonotype. The CDR3 loop is CASSQTSGTSYEQYF. In nucleotides, the CDR3 is TGTGCCAGCAGCCAGACTAGCGGGACTTCCTACGAGCAGTACTTC. V usage is TRBV4-2 and J usage is TRBJ2-7; 11 positions agree with TRBD2. The CDR3 spans 15 residues. The germline V gene has CDR1 LGHNA and CDR2 YNFKEQ. The trim removed 3 bases at V and 1 base at J, leaving 2 bases unmatched.

By its share, this clonotype is medium-sized. The rearrangement links TRBV6-4 to TRBJ1-2; D is undetermined. The CDR3 loop spans 14 amino acids. V was cut by 3 bases and J by 4 bases, with 12 bases left in between. CDR1 is MRHNA, CDR2 SNTAGT, per germline. CDR3 amino acids: CASSEGPSSYGYTF. DNA for the CDR3: TGTGCCAGCAGTGAAGGCCCATCTTCCTATGGCTACACCTTC.

V usage is TRBV5-6 and J usage is TRBJ2-1; no reliable D call. This CDR3 has 15 residues. Germline V gene sequence: CDR1 SGHDT, CDR2 YYEEEE. Trimming removed 3 bases at V and 0 bases at J, with 10 bases between. The CDR3 coding sequence is TGTGCCAGCAGCTCAACTTACAGCTCCTACAATGAGCAGTTCTTC. Translated, it gives CASSSTYSSYNEQFF.

This clonotype was seen only a few times. The chain couples TRBV18 to TRBJ2-6; D possibly corresponds to TRBD1 (6 bases). Germline V gene data show CDR1 as KGHSH and CDR2 as LQKENI. V lost 3 bases, J lost 2 bases, and 20 bases lay in between. The CDR3 sequence is 19 residues long. CDR3 region: CASSPPGQRSYPGANVLTF. The CDR3 coding sequence is TGTGCCAGCTCACCGCCTGGACAGAGGTCGTACCCTGGGGCCAACGTCCTGACTTTC.

The chain has TRBV7-8 and TRBJ2-2, with 7 bases matching TRBD1. CDR3 size: 17 residues. Looked up from germline, CDR1 is SGHVS and CDR2 is FQNEAQ. The junction had 8 bases not matched to a gene; V was cut back by 0 bases and J by 4 bases. CDR3 in DNA: TGTGCCAGCAGCTTAGCGGGACAGCCTAGGGGCACCGGGGAGCTGTTTTTT. Translating it yields CASSLAGQPRGTGELFF.

This clonotype was observed a handful of times. V and J are TRBV12-3 or TRBV12-4 and TRBJ1-1, with TRBD1 as a possible D gene (6 bases). The CDR3 covers 13 residues. Trimming pared 6 bases from V and 0 bases from J, leaving 8 bases between. CDR3: CASRGTMNTEAFF. As DNA, the CDR3 is TGTGCCAGCAGGGGGACAATGAACACTGAAGCTTTCTTT.

The gene calls are TRBV20-1 and TRBJ2-3, with 9 bases fitting TRBD2. Germline V CDR1 and CDR2: DFQATT, SNEGSKA (reference sequence). This CDR3 is 17 amino acids long. The ends lost 3 bases at V and 4 bases at J; junction bases unmatched: 14. The DNA for the CDR3 is TGCAGTGCTAGTGGGCAAAGGAAGGCGGGAGGGCCAGATACGCAGTATTTT. Amino acid sequence: CSASGQRKAGGPDTQYF.

In its sample, this clonotype was seen a few times. The J gene is TRBJ2-4, the V gene TRBV20-1; D is possibly TRBD2 (6 bases). The V and J ends lost 0 bases and 7 bases respectively, with 13 bases between them. This CDR3 contains 14 residues. The germline CDR1 and CDR2 sequences are DFQATT and SNEGSKA (reference sequence). In DNA, the CDR3 is TGCAGTGCTAGAGATTGGAGGGAGGTGAACATTCAGTACTTC. It translates to CSARDWREVNIQYF.

This clonotype was seen more than once but under ten times. The chain links TRBV28 to TRBJ1-1; D ambiguous. CDR1 and CDR2 (germline): MDHEN, SYDVKM. V dropped 2 bases and J dropped 3 bases, with 10 bases sitting between them. This CDR3 is built from 14 residues. The chain's CDR3 is CASSLGGLDTEAFF. The CDR3 DNA sequence: TGTGCCAGCAGTTTAGGAGGGTTGGACACTGAAGCTTTCTTT.

This chain joins TRBV5-6 and TRBJ2-3; D not resolved. Germline loops: CDR1 SGHDT, CDR2 YYEEEE. There are 14 residues in the CDR3. Trimming shortened V by 0 bases and J by 2 bases, and 7 bases separated the two germline ends. The chain's CDR3 is CASSLVLDTDTQYF. The CDR3 DNA follows: TGTGCCAGCAGCTTGGTCCTAGACACAGATACGCAGTATTTT.

The V gene is TRBV5-1, the J gene TRBJ2-3, with D possibly matching TRBD1 (6 bases). The CDR3 totals 13 residues. CDR1 and CDR2 from the germline V gene are SGHRS and YFSETQ. With 6 bases removed from V and 3 bases from J, the gap between germline ends came to 11 bases. Here the CDR3 reads CASTQGSTDTQYF. Written as DNA, the CDR3 is TGCGCCAGCACACAGGGATCTACAGATACGCAGTATTTT.

The chain carries TRBV4-2 and TRBJ2-7, with no clear D. CDR3 length: 13 residues. Germline values: CDR1 LGHNA, CDR2 YNFKEQ. Trimming removed 4 bases from V and 0 bases from J, with 7 bases in between. Here the CDR3 reads CASSRLNSYEQYF. The CDR3, as DNA: TGTGCCAGCAGCCGCCTCAACTCCTACGAGCAGTACTTC.

A few counts support this clonotype. The V gene is TRBV6-5, the J gene TRBJ1-4; D is uncertain. Trimming took off 0 bases at V and 0 bases at J, with 8 bases between the two ends. Germline V gene sequence: CDR1 MNHEY, CDR2 SVGAGI. This CDR3 is built from 16 residues. The CDR3 sequence is CASSYSIPSTNEKLFF. The CDR3 DNA is TGTGCCAGCAGTTACTCAATCCCTTCAACTAATGAAAAACTGTTTTTT.

This chain joins TRBV4-1 and TRBJ2-7; maybe TRBD2 (5 bases). The CDR3 extends over 13 amino acids. V shed 3 bases and J shed 3 bases, with 9 bases lying between them. The V gene's germline CDR1 is MGHRA and CDR2 YSYEKL. The CDR3 sequence: CASSQEEGYEQYF. The CDR3 DNA sequence: TGCGCCAGCAGCCAGGAAGAGGGCTACGAGCAGTACTTC.

This sequence joins TRBV2 and TRBJ2-7, with D possibly matching TRBD2 (5 bases). V shed 4 bases and J shed 0 bases, with 10 bases lying between them. CDR3 length: 14 amino acids. CDR1 and CDR2 from the germline V gene are SNHLY and FYNNEI. The CDR3 DNA reads as TGTGCCAGCAGTGTTGAAGCGGCCTCCTACGAGCAGTACTTC. Amino acids: CASSVEAASYEQYF.

The chain recombines TRBV25-1 with TRBJ2-2; D unresolved. V was trimmed by 10 bases and J by 1 base, leaving 7 bases between them. Per the germline V gene, CDR1 is MGHDK and CDR2 is SYGVNS. The CDR3 totals 12 residues. The CDR3 region has the DNA TGTGCCACGCGGAGGAACACCGGGGAGCTGTTTTTT. Translating gives CATRRNTGELFF. Using reference TRBV25-1 and TRBJ2-2 for the parts outside the CDR3, the full variable domain is EADIYQTPRYLVIGTGKKITLECSQTMGHDKMYWYQQDPGMELHLIHYSYGVNSTEKGDLSSESTVSRIRTEHFPLTLESARPSHTSQYLCATRRNTGELFFGEGSRLTVL.